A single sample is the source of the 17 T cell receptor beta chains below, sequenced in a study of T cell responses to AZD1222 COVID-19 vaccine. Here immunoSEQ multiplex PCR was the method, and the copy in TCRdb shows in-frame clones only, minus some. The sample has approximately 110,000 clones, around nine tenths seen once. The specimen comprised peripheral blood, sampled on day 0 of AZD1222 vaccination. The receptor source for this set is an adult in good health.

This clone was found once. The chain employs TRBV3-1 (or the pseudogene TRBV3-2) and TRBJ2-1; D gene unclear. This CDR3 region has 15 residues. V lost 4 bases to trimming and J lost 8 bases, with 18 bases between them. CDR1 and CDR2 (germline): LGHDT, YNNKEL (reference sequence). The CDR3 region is CASSRNTGLTDEQFF. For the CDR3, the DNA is TGTGCCAGCAGCCGAAATACCGGGCTCACGGATGAGCAGTTCTTC.

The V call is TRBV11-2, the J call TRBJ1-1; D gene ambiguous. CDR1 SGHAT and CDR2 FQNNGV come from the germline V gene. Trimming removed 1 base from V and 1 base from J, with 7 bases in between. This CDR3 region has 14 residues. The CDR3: CASSLGRWNTEAFF. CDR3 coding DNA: TGTGCCAGCAGCTTAGGACGGTGGAACACTGAAGCTTTCTTT.

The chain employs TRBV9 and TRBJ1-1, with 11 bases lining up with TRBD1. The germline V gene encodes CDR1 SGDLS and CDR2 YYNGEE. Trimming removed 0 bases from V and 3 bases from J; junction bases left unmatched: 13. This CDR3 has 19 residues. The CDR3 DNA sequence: TGTGCCAGCAGCGTAGGACCGGGGACAGGGGGAAATGTCGACACTGAAGCTTTCTTT. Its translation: CASSVGPGTGGNVDTEAFF.

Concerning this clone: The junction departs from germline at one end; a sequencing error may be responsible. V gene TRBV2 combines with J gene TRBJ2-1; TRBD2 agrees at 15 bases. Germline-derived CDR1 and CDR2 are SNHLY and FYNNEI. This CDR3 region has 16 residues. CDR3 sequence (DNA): TGTGCCAGCAGGGAAGGACTAGCGGGAGGGCCGGGTGAGCAGTTCTTC. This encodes CASREGLAGGPGEQFF.

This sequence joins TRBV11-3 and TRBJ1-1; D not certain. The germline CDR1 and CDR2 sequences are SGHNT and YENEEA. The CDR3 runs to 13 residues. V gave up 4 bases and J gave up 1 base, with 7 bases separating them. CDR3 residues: CASSYARNTEAFF. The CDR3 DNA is TGTGCCAGCAGCTACGCGCGGAACACTGAAGCTTTCTTT.

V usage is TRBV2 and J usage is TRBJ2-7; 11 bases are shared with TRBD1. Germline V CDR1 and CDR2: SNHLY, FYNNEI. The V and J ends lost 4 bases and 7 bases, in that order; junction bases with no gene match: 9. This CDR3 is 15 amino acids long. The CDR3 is CASSAGTGGSREQYF. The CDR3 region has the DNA TGTGCCAGCAGTGCGGGGACAGGGGGTTCTCGAGAGCAGTACTTC.

The CDR3 reads CASSQDGKGAGNTIYF. As DNA, the CDR3 is TGTGCCAGCAGCCAAGATGGGAAGGGGGCAGGGAACACCATATATTTT. This rearrangement joins TRBV4-2 to TRBJ1-3, with 7 bases fitting TRBD1. Per the germline V gene, CDR1 is LGHNA and CDR2 is YNFKEQ. The CDR3 length is 16 residues. V lost 0 bases, J lost 7 bases, and 9 bases stayed unmatched.

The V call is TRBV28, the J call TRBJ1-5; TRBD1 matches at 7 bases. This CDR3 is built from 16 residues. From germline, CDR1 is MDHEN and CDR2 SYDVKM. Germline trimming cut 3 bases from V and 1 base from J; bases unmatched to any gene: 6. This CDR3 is CASSFNSGGSNQPQHF. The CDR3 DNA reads TGTGCCAGCAGTTTCAATTCAGGGGGGAGCAATCAGCCCCAGCATTTT.

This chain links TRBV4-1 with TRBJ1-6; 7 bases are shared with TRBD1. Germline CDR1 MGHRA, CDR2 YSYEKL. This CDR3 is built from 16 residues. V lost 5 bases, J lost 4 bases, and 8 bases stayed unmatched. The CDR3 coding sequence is TGCGCCAGCAGCTTACAGGGCAGGGGGTATAATTCACCCCTCCACTTT. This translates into CASSLQGRGYNSPLHF.

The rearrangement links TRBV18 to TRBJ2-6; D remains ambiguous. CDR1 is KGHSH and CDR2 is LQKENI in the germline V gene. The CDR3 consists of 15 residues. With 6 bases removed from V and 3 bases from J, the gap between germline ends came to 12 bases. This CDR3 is CASSLDVGGANVLTF. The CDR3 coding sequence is TGTGCCAGCTCCCTGGACGTCGGTGGGGCCAACGTCCTGACTTTC.

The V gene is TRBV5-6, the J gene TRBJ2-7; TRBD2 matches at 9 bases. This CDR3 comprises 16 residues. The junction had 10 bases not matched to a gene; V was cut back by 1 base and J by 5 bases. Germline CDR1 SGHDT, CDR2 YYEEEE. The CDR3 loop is CASSLLRLAGLHEQYV. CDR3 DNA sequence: TGTGCCAGCAGCTTGCTTCGTCTAGCGGGGCTCCACGAGCAGTACGTC.

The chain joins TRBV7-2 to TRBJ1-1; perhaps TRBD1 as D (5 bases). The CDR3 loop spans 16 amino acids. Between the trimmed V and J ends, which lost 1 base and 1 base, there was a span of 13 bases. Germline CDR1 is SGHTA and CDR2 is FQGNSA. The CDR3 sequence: CASSLDWGVKNTEAFF. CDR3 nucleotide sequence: TGTGCCAGCAGCTTAGATTGGGGGGTTAAGAACACTGAAGCTTTCTTT.

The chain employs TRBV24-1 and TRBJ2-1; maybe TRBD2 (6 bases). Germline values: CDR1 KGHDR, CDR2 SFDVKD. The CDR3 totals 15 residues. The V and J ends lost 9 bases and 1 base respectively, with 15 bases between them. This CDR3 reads CATAGRIMSYNEQFF. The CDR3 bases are TGTGCCACCGCCGGGAGAATCATGTCCTACAATGAGCAGTTCTTC.

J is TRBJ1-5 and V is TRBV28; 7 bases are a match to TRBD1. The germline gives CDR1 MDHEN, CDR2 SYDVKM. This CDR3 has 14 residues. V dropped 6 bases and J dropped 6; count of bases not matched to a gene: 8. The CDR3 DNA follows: TGTGCCAGCAGCTCCCCAGGGGGACTTCAGCCCCAGCATTTT. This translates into CASSSPGGLQPQHF.

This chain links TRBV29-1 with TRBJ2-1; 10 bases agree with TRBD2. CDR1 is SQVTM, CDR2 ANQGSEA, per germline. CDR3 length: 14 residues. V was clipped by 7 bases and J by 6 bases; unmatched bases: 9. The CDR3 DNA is TGCAGCGCGAGGACTAGCGGACTCTCCAATGAGCAGTTCTTC. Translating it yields CSARTSGLSNEQFF.

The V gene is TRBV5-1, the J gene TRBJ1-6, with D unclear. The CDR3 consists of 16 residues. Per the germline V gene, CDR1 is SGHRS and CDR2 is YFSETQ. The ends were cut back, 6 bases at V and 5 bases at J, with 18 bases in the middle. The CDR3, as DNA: TGCGCCAGCAAACGGACTGATCTCGGGGATAATTCACCCCTCCACTTT. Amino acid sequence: CASKRTDLGDNSPLHF.

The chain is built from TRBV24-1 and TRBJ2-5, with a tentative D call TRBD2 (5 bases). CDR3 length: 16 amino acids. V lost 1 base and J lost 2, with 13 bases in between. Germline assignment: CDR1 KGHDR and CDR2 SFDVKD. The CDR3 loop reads CATSDFGKGRQETQYF. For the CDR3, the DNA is TGTGCCACCAGTGATTTCGGGAAAGGGAGACAAGAGACCCAGTACTTC.